This T cell receptor (beta chain) came from a study of shared clonotypes between healthy human individuals. Looking at the study overall: Donors were a couple of women and a few men aged 18 to 49.

The assay used deep level. Repertoires were generated with immunoSEQ multiplex PCR, while TCRdb's copy carries only in-frame clones and drops some. This sample has about 230,000 clones, with 60% to 80% found just once. CD45RA+ naive and CD45RA-negative memory subsets were separated from CD4+ cells. CDR1 and CDR2 (germline): WNHNN, SYGVQD (reference sequence). V gave up 5 bases and J gave up 2 bases; unmatched junction bases: 11. This CDR3 spans 18 amino acids. Sequencing was done on a sample of memory CD4+ T cells sorted from blood. The subset was: CD45RA-negative fraction. The clonotype comes from a man aged 25-40 years in good health. The chain recombines TRBV10-1 with TRBJ2-5; 13 positions agree with TRBD2. DNA for the CDR3: TGCGCCAGCAGTACACTACGAGGGACTAGCGGGAAACAAGAGACCCAGTACTTC. It is translated as CASSTLRGTSGKQETQYF.